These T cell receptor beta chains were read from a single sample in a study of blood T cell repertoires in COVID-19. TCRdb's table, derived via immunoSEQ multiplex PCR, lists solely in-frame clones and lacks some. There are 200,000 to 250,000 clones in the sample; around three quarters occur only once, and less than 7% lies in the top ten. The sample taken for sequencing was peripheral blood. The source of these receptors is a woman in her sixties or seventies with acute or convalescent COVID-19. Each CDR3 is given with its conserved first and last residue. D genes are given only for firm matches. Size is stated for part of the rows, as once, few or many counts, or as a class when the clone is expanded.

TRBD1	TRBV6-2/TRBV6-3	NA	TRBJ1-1	CASSYSPTGPEAFF	TGTGCCAGCAGTTACTCCCCGACAGGGCCCGAAGCTTTCTTT
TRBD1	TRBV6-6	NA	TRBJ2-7	CASSLRDRQDEQYF	TGTGCCAGCAGTTTAAGGGACAGGCAGGACGAGCAGTACTTC
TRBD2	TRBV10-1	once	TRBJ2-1	CASREGLAGNEQFF	TGCGCCAGCAGGGAAGGGCTAGCGGGCAATGAGCAGTTCTTC
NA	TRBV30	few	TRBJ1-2	CAWITQGGYGYTF	TGTGCCTGGATTACCCAGGGAGGGTATGGCTACACCTTC
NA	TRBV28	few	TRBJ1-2	CATNGVEGYTF	TGTGCCACCAACGGGGTGGAGGGCTACACCTTC
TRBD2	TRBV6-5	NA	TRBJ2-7	CASISGSASSYEQYF	TGTGCCAGTATTAGCGGGAGCGCGAGCTCCTACGAGCAGTACTTC
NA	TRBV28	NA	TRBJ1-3	CASSSTASGNTIYF	TGTGCCAGCAGTTCGACAGCTTCTGGAAACACCATATATTTT
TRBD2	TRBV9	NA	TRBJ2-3	CASSDTGLAGEDTQYF	TGTGCCAGCAGCGACACGGGACTAGCGGGTGAAGATACGCAGTATTTT
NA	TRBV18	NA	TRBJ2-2	CASSPPSGVGELFF	TGTGCCAGCTCACCACCATCGGGGGTCGGGGAGCTGTTTTTT
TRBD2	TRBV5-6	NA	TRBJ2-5	CASSPGLVSETQYF	TGTGCCAGCAGCCCGGGACTAGTTTCGGAGACCCAGTACTTC
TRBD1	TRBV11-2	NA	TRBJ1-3	CASSVIQGQGNTIYF	TGTGCCAGCAGCGTTATACAGGGGCAAGGAAACACCATATATTTT
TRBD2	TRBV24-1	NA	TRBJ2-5	CATSDLGLAGTGETQYF	TGTGCCACCAGTGATTTGGGACTAGCGGGAACGGGGGAGACCCAGTACTTC
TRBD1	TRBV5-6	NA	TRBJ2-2	CASSLIQGGTGELFF	TGTGCCAGCAGCTTGATACAGGGGGGCACCGGGGAGCTGTTTTTT
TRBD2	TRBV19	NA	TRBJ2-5	CASSTSRGGGGVETQYF	TGTGCCAGTAGTACCTCCCGGGGGGGCGGAGGGGTAGAGACCCAGTACTTC
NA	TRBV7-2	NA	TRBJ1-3	CASSLTGGRAGNTIYF	TGTGCCAGCAGCTTAACGGGGGGAAGGGCCGGAAACACCATATATTTT
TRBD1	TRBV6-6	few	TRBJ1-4	CASTPGQGFEKLFF	TGTGCCAGCACCCCGGGACAGGGCTTCGAAAAACTGTTTTTT
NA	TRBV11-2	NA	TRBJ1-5	CASSLTGQPQHF	TGTGCCAGCAGCTTAACGGGGCAGCCCCAGCATTTT
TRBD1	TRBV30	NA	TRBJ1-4	CAWSRGTTNEKLFF	TGTGCCTGGAGCAGGGGGACAACTAATGAAAAACTGTTTTTT
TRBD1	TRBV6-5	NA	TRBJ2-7	CASSYSSAGTGNEQYF	TGTGCCAGCAGTTACTCGTCCGCCGGGACAGGGAACGAGCAGTACTTC
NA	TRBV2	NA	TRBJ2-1	CASTITPEQFF	TGTGCCAGCACCATAACTCCTGAGCAGTTCTTC
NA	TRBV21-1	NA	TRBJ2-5	CASRSSGGKETQYF	TGTGCCAGCAGATCTAGCGGGGGTAAAGAGACCCAGTACTTC
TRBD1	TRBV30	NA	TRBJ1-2	CAGSGTAEGTYYGYTF	TGTGCTGGATCCGGGACAGCCGAGGGAACTTACTATGGCTACACCTTC
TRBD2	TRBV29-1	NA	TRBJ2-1	CSVRTSGSSYNEQFF	TGCAGCGTTAGGACTAGCGGGAGTTCTTACAATGAGCAGTTCTTC
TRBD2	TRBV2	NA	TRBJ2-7	CASRTSGDEQYF	TGTGCCAGCAGAACTAGCGGCGACGAGCAGTACTTC
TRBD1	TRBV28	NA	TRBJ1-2	CASSPTRTGVFGVLWAQGYTF	TGTGCCAGCAGTCCGACGAGGACAGGGGTTTTTGGGGTTTTATGGGCTCAAGGCTACACCTTC
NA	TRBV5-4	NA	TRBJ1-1	CASSTGLQNTEAFF	TGTGCCAGCAGCACGGGACTCCAGAACACTGAAGCTTTCTTT
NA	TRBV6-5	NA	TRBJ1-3	CASSYDGATGNTIYF	TGTGCCAGCAGTTACGACGGAGCTACTGGAAACACCATATATTTT
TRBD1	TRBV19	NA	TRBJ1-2	CASLTGGYGYTF	TGTGCCAGTCTTACAGGGGGCTATGGCTACACCTTC
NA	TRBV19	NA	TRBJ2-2	CASKRAPNTGELFF	TGTGCCAGTAAGAGAGCGCCGAACACCGGGGAGCTGTTTTTT
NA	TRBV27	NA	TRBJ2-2	CASSGVSGELFF	TGTGCCAGCAGCGGAGTCTCCGGGGAGCTGTTTTTT
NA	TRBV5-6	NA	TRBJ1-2	CASSGSAGYGYTF	TGTGCCAGCAGCGGATCGGCGGGCTATGGCTACACCTTC
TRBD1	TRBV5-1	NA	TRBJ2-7	CASSLGTGGSLRQYF	TGCGCCAGCAGCTTAGGGACAGGGGGGTCTCTACGGCAGTACTTC
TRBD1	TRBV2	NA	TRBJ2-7	CASSVGTGTYEQYF	TGTGCCAGCAGTGTCGGGACAGGGACCTACGAGCAGTACTTC
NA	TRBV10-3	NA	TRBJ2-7	CAISDTDIYEQYF	TGTGCCATCAGTGACACGGACATCTACGAGCAGTACTTC
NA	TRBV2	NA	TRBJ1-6	CASVQGPGGSPLHF	TGTGCCAGCGTACAGGGCCCCGGCGGTTCACCCCTCCACTTT
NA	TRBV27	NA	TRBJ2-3	CASSPYGSLHTDTQYF	TGTGCCAGCAGTCCCTATGGTAGCCTGCACACAGATACGCAGTATTTT
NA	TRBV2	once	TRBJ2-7	CASSEGGGRNEQYF	TGTGCCAGCAGTGAGGGAGGGGGGCGCAACGAGCAGTACTTC
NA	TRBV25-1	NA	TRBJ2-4	CASSEPGTKNIQYF	TGTGCCAGCAGTGAACCGGGAACCAAAAACATTCAGTACTTC
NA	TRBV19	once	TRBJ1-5	CASSIAVRGNQPQHF	TGTGCCAGTAGTATAGCTGTGAGAGGCAATCAGCCCCAGCATTTT
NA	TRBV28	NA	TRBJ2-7	CASSLFQNGVPYEQYF	TGTGCCAGCAGTTTATTCCAGAACGGGGTCCCCTACGAGCAGTACTTC
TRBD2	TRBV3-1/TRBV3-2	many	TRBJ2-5	CASSLTSGSGKTQYF	TGTGCCAGCAGCCTGACTAGCGGGAGTGGGAAGACCCAGTACTTC
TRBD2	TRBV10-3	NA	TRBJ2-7	CAISGVTSGAPSYEQYF	TGTGCCATCAGTGGGGTTACTAGCGGAGCCCCATCCTACGAGCAGTACTTC
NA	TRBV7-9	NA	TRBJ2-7	CASSLGEYEQYF	TGTGCCAGCAGCTTAGGAGAATACGAGCAGTACTTC
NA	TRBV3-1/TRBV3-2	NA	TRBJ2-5	CASSQVESQETQYF	TGTGCCAGCAGCCAAGTCGAGTCACAAGAGACCCAGTACTTC
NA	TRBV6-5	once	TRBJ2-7	CASSQRGGSYEQYF	TGTGCCAGCAGTCAAAGGGGGGGGTCCTACGAGCAGTACTTC
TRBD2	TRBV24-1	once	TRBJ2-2	CATSVAGVGAGELFF	TGTGCCACCAGCGTAGCGGGAGTAGGGGCCGGGGAGCTGTTTTTT
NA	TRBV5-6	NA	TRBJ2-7	CASSLGGGYEQYF	TGTGCCAGCAGCTTGGGAGGGGGCTACGAGCAGTACTTC
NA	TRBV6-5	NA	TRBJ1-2	CASSTRGRYGYTF	TGTGCCAGCAGCACCAGGGGACGCTATGGCTACACCTTC
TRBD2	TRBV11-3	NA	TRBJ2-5	CASSKRERETQYF	TGTGCCAGCAGCAAGCGGGAGCGGGAGACCCAGTACTTC
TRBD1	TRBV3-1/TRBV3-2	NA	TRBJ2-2	CASSTRDRGTGELFF	TGTGCCAGCAGCACTCGGGACAGGGGCACCGGGGAGCTGTTTTTT